The next 5 T cell receptor beta chains were all read from a single sample in a study of vaccination and CD4 T cells after COVID-19. The time point is: late sampling 161 to 241 days after vaccination in a few convalescent patients. Treatment indicated: 10-day PBMC culture with coronavirus spike peptide pools or control peptides (ViraFEST assay). Once obtained from cultured CD4+ T cells, the DNA was sequenced using the Oncomine TCR Beta short-read assay. MiXCR, applied by TCRdb to the PCR reads, yields one record per CDR3 protein. In the table there are fewer than 30,000 distinct CDR3 sequences, 25% to 30% of which are singletons. These receptors have no identified antigens. The sample here was CD4+ T cells from blood, cultured in vitro, taken about 7 months after SARS-CoV-2 vaccination. The receptors stem from a human donor who had recovered from COVID-19.

The CDR3 spells CAISEGQRAYEQYF. CDR3 coding DNA: TGTGCCATCAGTGAGGGACAACGCGCCTACGAGCAGTACTTC. The rearrangement joins TRBV10-3 to TRBJ2-7, with D maybe TRBD1 (5 bases). The CDR3 has 14 amino acids. V was trimmed by 2 bases and J by 2 bases, leaving 10 bases between them. CDR1 is ENHRY, CDR2 SYGVKD, per germline.

The chain joins TRBV6-5 to TRBJ2-5; TRBD2 matches at 7 bases. Germline CDR1 reads MNHEY; CDR2 reads SVGAGI. The CDR3 runs to 17 residues. The trim removed 0 bases at V and 2 bases at J, leaving 9 bases unmatched. CDR3 sequence (DNA): TGTGCCAGCAGTTACTCGGGAGGGCTACTCTTTCAAGAGACCCAGTACTTC. Translating it yields CASSYSGGLLFQETQYF.

CDR3 in amino acids: CATSDPPSGRGGETQYF. The CDR3 DNA follows: TGTGCCACCAGTGATCCCCCTAGCGGGAGAGGCGGAGAGACCCAGTACTTC. This chain uses TRBV24-1 with TRBJ2-5, with 10 positions matching TRBD2. V trimming: 3 bases; J trimming: 4 bases; junction bases outside the gene matches: 10. Germline V gives CDR1 KGHDR, CDR2 SFDVKD. The length of the CDR3 is 17 residues.

The genes are TRBV6-1 and TRBJ2-5, with D perhaps matching TRBD2 (6 bases). The CDR3 covers 13 residues. Germline V gene sequence: CDR1 MNHNS, CDR2 SASEGT. V was cut by 2 bases and J by 4 bases, with 8 bases left in between. The CDR3 loop reads CASSEQEGETQYF. The CDR3 DNA follows: TGTGCCAGCAGTGAACAGGAGGGAGAGACCCAGTACTTC.

In this sample, this clonotype turned up a few times. This chain connects TRBV11-2 to TRBJ2-3, with D tentatively TRBD2 (5 bases). The CDR3 covers 14 residues. Germline V gene data show CDR1 as SGHAT and CDR2 as FQNNGV. V was shortened by 1 base and J by 0 bases, with 5 bases between the two germline ends. CDR3 nucleotides: TGTGCCAGCAGCTTAGGGACTAGCACAGATACGCAGTATTTT. The encoded protein is CASSLGTSTDTQYF.